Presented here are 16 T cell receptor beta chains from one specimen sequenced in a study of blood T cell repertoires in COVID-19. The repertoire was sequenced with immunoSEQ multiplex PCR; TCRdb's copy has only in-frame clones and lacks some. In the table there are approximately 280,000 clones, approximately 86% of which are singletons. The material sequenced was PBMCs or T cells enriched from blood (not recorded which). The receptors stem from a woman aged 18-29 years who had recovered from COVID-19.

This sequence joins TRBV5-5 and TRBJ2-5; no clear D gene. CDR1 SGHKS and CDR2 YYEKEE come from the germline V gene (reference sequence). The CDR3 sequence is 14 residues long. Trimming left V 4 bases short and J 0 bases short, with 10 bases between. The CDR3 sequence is CASSAQPYQETQYF. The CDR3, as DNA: TGTGCCAGCAGCGCACAGCCGTACCAAGAGACCCAGTACTTC.

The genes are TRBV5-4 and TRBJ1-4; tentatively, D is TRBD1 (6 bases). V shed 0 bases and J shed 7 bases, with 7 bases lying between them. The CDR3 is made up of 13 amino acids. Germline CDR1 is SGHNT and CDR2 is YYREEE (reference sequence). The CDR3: CASSLDRAEKLFF. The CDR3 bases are TGTGCCAGCAGCTTGGACAGGGCTGAAAAACTGTTTTTT.

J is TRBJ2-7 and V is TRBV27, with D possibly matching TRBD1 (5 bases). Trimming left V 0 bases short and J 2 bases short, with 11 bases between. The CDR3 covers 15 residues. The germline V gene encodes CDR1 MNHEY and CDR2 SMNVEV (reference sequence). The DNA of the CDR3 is TGTGCCAGCAGTTTATCACCGGCCAGGGCCTACGAGCAGTACTTC. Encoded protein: CASSLSPARAYEQYF.

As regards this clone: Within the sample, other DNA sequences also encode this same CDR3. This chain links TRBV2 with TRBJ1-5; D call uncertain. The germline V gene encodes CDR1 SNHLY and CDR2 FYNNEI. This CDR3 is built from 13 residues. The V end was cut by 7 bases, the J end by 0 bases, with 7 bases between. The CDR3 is CASKRDSNQPQHF. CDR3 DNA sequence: TGTGCCAGCAAGCGGGATAGCAATCAGCCCCAGCATTTT.

DNA for the CDR3: TGTGCCACCAGCAGAGATGGGCAGGGGGTCAGCAATCAGCCCCAGCATTTT. As protein: CATSRDGQGVSNQPQHF. The chain recombines TRBV15 with TRBJ1-5; 7 positions match TRBD1. After removal of 0 bases from V and 1 base from J, the junction contained 6 bases not matched to a gene. This CDR3 is 17 amino acids long. Germline V gene data show CDR1 as LNHNV and CDR2 as YYDKDF (reference sequence).

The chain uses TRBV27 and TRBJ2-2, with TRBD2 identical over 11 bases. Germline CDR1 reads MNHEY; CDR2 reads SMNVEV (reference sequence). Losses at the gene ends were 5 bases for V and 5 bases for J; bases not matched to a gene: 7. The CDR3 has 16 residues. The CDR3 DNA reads TGTGCCAGCAGTATTTTAGCGGGAGGGCTTACCGGGGAGCTGTTTTTT. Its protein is CASSILAGGLTGELFF.

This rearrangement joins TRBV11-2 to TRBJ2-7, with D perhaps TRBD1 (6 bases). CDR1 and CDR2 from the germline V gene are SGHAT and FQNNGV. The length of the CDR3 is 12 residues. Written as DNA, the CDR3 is TGTGCGATCCGCAGGGGCACCTACGAGCAGTACTTC. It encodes CAIRRGTYEQYF.

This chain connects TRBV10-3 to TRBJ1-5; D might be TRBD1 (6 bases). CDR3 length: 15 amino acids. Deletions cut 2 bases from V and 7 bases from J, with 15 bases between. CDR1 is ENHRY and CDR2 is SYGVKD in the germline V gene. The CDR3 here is CAISEPGEGGQPQHF. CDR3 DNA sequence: TGTGCCATCAGTGAGCCAGGGGAGGGCGGACAGCCCCAGCATTTT.

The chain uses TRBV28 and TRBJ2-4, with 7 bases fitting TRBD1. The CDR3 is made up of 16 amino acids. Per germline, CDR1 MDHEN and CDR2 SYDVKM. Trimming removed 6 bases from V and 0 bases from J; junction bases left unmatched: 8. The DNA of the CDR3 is TGTGCCAGCAGCCGGGACAGACTCCTAGCCAAAAACATTCAGTACTTC. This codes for CASSRDRLLAKNIQYF.

The CDR3 DNA sequence: TGTGCCAGCAGCTTATTCTTCGGGACCGGGGAGCTGTTTTTT. Translation gives CASSLFFGTGELFF. The rearrangement joins TRBV7-9 to TRBJ2-2; D uncertain. This CDR3 spans 14 amino acids. The V gene lost 2 bases and the J gene lost 5 bases, with 9 bases spanning the gap. Looked up from germline, CDR1 is SEHNR and CDR2 is FQNEAQ (reference sequence). Drawing the rest from reference TRBV7-9 and TRBJ2-2, the complete variable domain is DTGVSQNPRHKITKRGQNVTFRCDPISEHNRLYWYRQTLGQGPEFLTYFQNEAQLEKSRLLSDRFSAERPKGSFSTLEIQRTEQGDSAMYLCASSLFFGTGELFFGEGSRLTVL.

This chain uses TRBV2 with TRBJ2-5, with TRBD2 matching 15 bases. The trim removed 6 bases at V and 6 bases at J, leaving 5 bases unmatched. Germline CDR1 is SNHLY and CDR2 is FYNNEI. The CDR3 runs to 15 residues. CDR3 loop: CASSRTSGGAQTQYF. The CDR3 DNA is TGTGCCAGCAGCCGGACTAGCGGGGGGGCGCAGACCCAGTACTTC.

The CDR3 sequence: CATSDLLSDTQYF. The CDR3 region has the DNA TGTGCCACCAGTGATTTGCTTTCGGATACGCAGTATTTT. The rearrangement links TRBV24-1 to TRBJ2-3, with no clear D. Germline-derived CDR1 and CDR2 are KGHDR and SFDVKD. The V end was cut by 0 bases, the J end by 6 bases, with 6 bases between. The CDR3 has 13 amino acids.

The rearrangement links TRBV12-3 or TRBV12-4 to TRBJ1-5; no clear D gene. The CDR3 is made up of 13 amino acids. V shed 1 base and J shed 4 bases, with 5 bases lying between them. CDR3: CASSLGSNQPQHF. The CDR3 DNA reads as TGTGCCAGCAGTTTAGGGAGTAATCAGCCCCAGCATTTT.

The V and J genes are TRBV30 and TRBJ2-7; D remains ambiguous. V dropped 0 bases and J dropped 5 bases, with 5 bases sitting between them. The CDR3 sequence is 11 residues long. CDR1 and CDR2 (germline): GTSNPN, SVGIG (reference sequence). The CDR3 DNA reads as TGTGCCTGGAGTGTTCAGGACGAGCAGTACTTC. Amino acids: CAWSVQDEQYF.

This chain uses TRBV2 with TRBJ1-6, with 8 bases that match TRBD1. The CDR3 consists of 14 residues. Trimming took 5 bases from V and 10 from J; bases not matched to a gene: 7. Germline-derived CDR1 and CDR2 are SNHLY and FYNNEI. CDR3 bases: TGTGCCAGCAGTTGGACAGGGCTGGGGTCACCCCTCCACTTT. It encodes CASSWTGLGSPLHF. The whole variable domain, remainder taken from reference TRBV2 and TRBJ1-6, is EPEVTQTPSHQVTQMGQEVILRCVPISNHLYFYWYRQILGQKVEFLVSFYNNEISEKSEIFDDQFSVERPDGSNFTLKIRSTKLEDSAMYFCASSWTGLGSPLHFGNGTRLTVT.

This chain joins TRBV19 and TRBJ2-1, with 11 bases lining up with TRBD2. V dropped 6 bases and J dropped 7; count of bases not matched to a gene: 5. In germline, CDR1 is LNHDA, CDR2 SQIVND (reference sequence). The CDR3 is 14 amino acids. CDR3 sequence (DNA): TGTGCCAGTAGCCTTAGCGGGAGGGGGAATGAGCAGTTCTTC. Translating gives CASSLSGRGNEQFF.